A single sample gave rise to the 23 T cell receptor beta chains below, sequenced in a study of shared clonotypes between healthy human individuals. Measured with immunoSEQ multiplex PCR; TCRdb has only the in-frame clones, and not every one. The data show about 2.4 million clones, 93% seen once. The sequencing sample was made of naive CD4+ T cells from PBMCs. The subset is: CD45RA+ positively selected. Receptors were obtained from a young man in good health. Some clones in this sample may be carry-over from other donors' samples.

The chain carries TRBV28 and TRBJ2-1, with unresolved D. The germline gives CDR1 MDHEN, CDR2 SYDVKM. The CDR3 has 13 amino acids. Trimming pared 3 bases from V and 4 bases from J, leaving 7 bases between. The CDR3 here is CASSFEEYNEQFF. CDR3 nucleotides: TGTGCCAGCAGTTTCGAGGAATACAATGAGCAGTTCTTC.

V is TRBV6-4 and J is TRBJ1-2, with TRBD1 identical over 8 bases. Looked up from germline, CDR1 is MRHNA and CDR2 is SNTAGT. The V and J ends lost 3 bases and 4 bases, in that order; junction bases with no gene match: 4. The CDR3 runs to 14 residues. The CDR3, as DNA: TGTGCCAGCAGTGATACAGGGACAGGCTATGGCTACACCTTC. Amino acids: CASSDTGTGYGYTF.

The chain employs TRBV5-5 and TRBJ2-4; D unresolved. The CDR3 contains 15 residues. Germline assignment: CDR1 SGHKS and CDR2 YYEKEE (reference sequence). Trimming took off 0 bases at V and 2 bases at J, with 9 bases between the two ends. CDR3 residues: CASSLALVSKNIQYF. The DNA for the CDR3 is TGTGCCAGCAGCTTGGCCTTAGTTTCCAAAAACATTCAGTACTTC.

The chain links TRBV7-3 to TRBJ2-1, with TRBD2 matching 11 bases. V lost 5 bases and J lost 7; bases outside the gene matches: 7. Per germline, CDR1 SGHTA and CDR2 FQGTGA. The CDR3 loop spans 15 amino acids. In DNA form, the CDR3 reads TGTGCCAGCAGCCAACTAGCGGGAGCTGTGAATGAGCAGTTCTTC. Its translation is CASSQLAGAVNEQFF.

The chain carries TRBV7-9 and TRBJ1-5; D is unclear. The V and J ends lost 1 base and 6 bases respectively, with 10 bases between them. CDR3 length: 14 residues. Germline V CDR1 and CDR2: SEHNR, FQNEAQ (reference sequence). In nucleotides, the CDR3 is TGTGCCAGCAGCTTAGGCGGAGTAAGTCAGCCCCAGCATTTT. Protein product: CASSLGGVSQPQHF.

V is TRBV7-3 and J is TRBJ1-1; no clear D gene. The germline CDR1 and CDR2 sequences are SGHTA and FQGTGA. This CDR3 is built from 13 residues. V lost 4 bases and J lost 8, with 14 bases in between. The CDR3 loop reads CASSSRAQSEAFF. The CDR3 coding sequence is TGTGCCAGCAGCTCCCGGGCCCAATCAGAAGCTTTCTTT.

V gene TRBV7-8 combines with J gene TRBJ2-5, with a tentative D call TRBD2 (6 bases). Germline-derived CDR1 and CDR2 are SGHVS and FQNEAQ. V dropped 6 bases and J dropped 2 bases, with 19 bases sitting between them. The length of the CDR3 is 16 residues. In DNA form, the CDR3 reads TGTGCCAGCAGACCAACGACTAGTGGGATTCAAGAGACCCAGTACTTC. This encodes CASRPTTSGIQETQYF.

The chain joins TRBV9 to TRBJ1-2; D is undetermined. Germline V gives CDR1 SGDLS, CDR2 YYNGEE. This CDR3 is built from 16 residues. Trimming took 0 bases from V and 7 from J, leaving 19 bases between them. The CDR3 nucleotides read TGTGCCAGCAGCGTAGCTTTAGGCAGACTAAAAGGTGGCTACACCTTC. This translates into CASSVALGRLKGGYTF.

The chain links TRBV5-1 to TRBJ2-3; TRBD1 is a possible D gene (7 bases). The CDR3 extends over 17 amino acids. Trimming pared 0 bases from V and 2 bases from J, leaving 16 bases between. From germline, CDR1 is SGHRS and CDR2 YFSETQ. CDR3 residues: CASSLGAGQPSTDTQYF. The DNA for the CDR3 is TGCGCCAGCAGCTTGGGGGCGGGACAGCCATCCACAGATACGCAGTATTTT. The variable domain in full, completed from reference TRBV5-1 and TRBJ2-3, reads KAGVTQTPRYLIKTRGQQVTLSCSPISGHRSVSWYQQTPGQGLQFLFEYFSETQRNKGNFPGRFSGRQFSNSRSEMNVSTLELGDSALYLCASSLGAGQPSTDTQYFGPGTRLTVL.

This clone has just one count. The rearrangement links TRBV28 to TRBJ2-5, with D perhaps matching TRBD1 or TRBD2 (7 bases each). This CDR3 has 15 residues. Germline CDR1 MDHEN, CDR2 SYDVKM. Trimming stripped 5 bases from V and 0 bases from J, with 13 bases between. CDR3 amino acids: CASSVGGTDQETQYF. The CDR3 nucleotides are TGTGCCAGCAGTGTGGGGGGGACAGACCAAGAGACCCAGTACTTC.

The chain couples TRBV23-1 to TRBJ1-2, with 10 bases matching TRBD1. TRBV23-1 is marked as an open reading frame, function uncertain. The CDR3 has 17 residues. Trimming cost V 2 bases and J 4 bases; bases outside gene matches: 10. Written as DNA, the CDR3 is TGCGCCAGCAGTCAACTCGGACAGGGGGAGATTTCCTATGGCTACACCTTC. It yields the protein CASSQLGQGEISYGYTF.

This sequence joins TRBV7-9 and TRBJ1-5; 9 bases map to TRBD1. CDR3 length: 14 residues. The germline V gene encodes CDR1 SEHNR and CDR2 FQNEAQ (reference sequence). Trimming removed 5 bases from V and 7 bases from J; junction bases left unmatched: 6. CDR3 in amino acids: CASSRGQGVQPQHF. CDR3 coding DNA: TGTGCCAGCAGCCGGGGACAGGGTGTGCAGCCCCAGCATTTT.

This rearrangement joins TRBV2 to TRBJ1-5, with 8 bases identical to TRBD1. The CDR3 is made up of 15 amino acids. V shed 7 bases, J shed 4 bases, and the junction held 9 bases outside the gene matches. Germline CDR1 reads SNHLY; CDR2 reads FYNNEI. The CDR3 DNA reads TGTGCCAGCACCCCTTGGGGACAGGCGAATCAGCCCCAGCATTTT. Protein: CASTPWGQANQPQHF.

The genes are TRBV6-1 and TRBJ2-5; tentative D call: TRBD1 (5 bases). The CDR3 has 13 residues. Germline CDR1 reads MNHNS; CDR2 reads SASEGT. V lost 4 bases and J 0 bases, leaving 6 bases between the germline ends. The CDR3 sequence: CASSGQYQETQYF. For the CDR3, the DNA is TGTGCCAGCAGTGGACAGTACCAAGAGACCCAGTACTTC.

The chain combines TRBV5-6 with TRBJ1-1, with D possibly TRBD1 on 5 matching bases. Germline lookup yields CDR1 SGHDT and CDR2 YYEEEE. CDR3 length: 17 residues. V lost 4 bases, J lost 5 bases, and 24 bases lay in between. The CDR3, as DNA: TGTGCCAGCAGCCCACTCGAGGGGAGTCTTAGCAGGACTGAAGCTTTCTTT. It is translated as CASSPLEGSLSRTEAFF.

The V call is TRBV6-5, the J call TRBJ2-2; tentative D call: TRBD2 (6 bases). This CDR3 is 15 amino acids long. Trimming took off 4 bases at V and 5 bases at J, with 14 bases between the two ends. Germline V gives CDR1 MNHEY, CDR2 SVGAGI. As DNA, the CDR3 is TGTGCCAGCAGTTTTGGGACGGGAGCTACCGGGGAGCTGTTTTTT. Translating it yields CASSFGTGATGELFF.

The chain joins TRBV7-8 to TRBJ2-1, with D possibly matching TRBD1 (6 bases). This CDR3 comprises 12 residues. V was pared by 5 bases and J by 9 bases, with 11 bases between. The germline V gene has CDR1 SGHVS and CDR2 FQNEAQ. CDR3 DNA sequence: TGTGCCAGCAGCCTGATAGGGGGTGAGCAGTTCTTC. It yields the protein CASSLIGGEQFF.

The gene calls are TRBV11-1 and TRBJ2-1; the D gene is possibly TRBD2 (7 bases). This CDR3 is built from 17 residues. V lost 5 bases to trimming and J lost 2 bases, with 19 bases between them. The germline V gene encodes CDR1 SGHAT and CDR2 FQDESV (reference sequence). The CDR3 DNA reads as TGTGCCAGCAGCCCCACTTTTGGGGGGGCCACCTACAATGAGCAGTTCTTC. Protein product: CASSPTFGGATYNEQFF.

J is TRBJ1-4 and V is TRBV5-4; the D is unclear. CDR1 is SGHNT, CDR2 YYREEE, per germline (reference sequence). The CDR3 loop spans 16 amino acids. The ends were cut back, 4 bases at V and 5 bases at J, with 18 bases in the middle. The CDR3 sequence is CASSPYPGNKNEKLFF. DNA of the CDR3: TGTGCCAGCAGCCCTTACCCCGGGAATAAAAATGAAAAACTGTTTTTT.

This clone occurred a few times. The V and J genes are TRBV28 and TRBJ1-1; D unresolved. The CDR3 has 8 amino acids. Germline V gene lookup returns CDR1 MDHEN and CDR2 SYDVKM. Trimming took 8 bases from V and 10 from J, leaving 5 bases between them. This CDR3 reads CASEGAFF. In DNA form, the CDR3 reads TGTGCCAGCGAGGGAGCTTTCTTT.

The chain recombines TRBV11-2 with TRBJ2-7, with 10 bases aligning to TRBD1. The CDR3 extends over 15 amino acids. Germline-derived CDR1 and CDR2 are SGHAT and FQNNGV. V was clipped by 5 bases and J by 4 bases; unmatched bases: 8. The CDR3 sequence is CASSRPGQGSYEQYF. The CDR3 DNA is TGTGCCAGCAGCCGCCCGGGACAGGGGTCATACGAGCAGTACTTC. Full variable domain (remainder filled in from reference TRBV11-2 and TRBJ2-7): EAGVAQSPRYKIIEKRQSVAFWCNPISGHATLYWYQQILGQGPKLLIQFQNNGVVDDSQLPKDRFSAERLKGVDSTLKIQPAKLEDSAVYLCASSRPGQGSYEQYFGPGTRLTVT.

The chain joins TRBV28 to TRBJ2-7; 9 bases agree with TRBD1. The CDR3 consists of 15 residues. J was trimmed by 4 bases and V by 4 bases; bases with no gene match: 8. Germline CDR1 is MDHEN and CDR2 is SYDVKM. In DNA form, the CDR3 reads TGTGCCAGCAGTTCTACCGGGACAGGGTTATACGAGCAGTACTTC. Translated, it gives CASSSTGTGLYEQYF.

The rearrangement uses TRBV4-2 and TRBJ2-1; a weak D match, TRBD2 (6 bases). Trimming took 2 bases from V and 1 from J, leaving 12 bases between them. The CDR3 is 16 residues long. Germline V CDR1 and CDR2: LGHNA, YNFKEQ. This chain's CDR3 is CASSQRLAASYNEQFF. The CDR3 coding sequence is TGTGCCAGCAGCCAAAGGTTAGCGGCTTCCTACAATGAGCAGTTCTTC.